This TCR beta chain was observed in a study of blood T cell repertoires in COVID-19. At the level of the study: Whether acute or convalescent, the COVID-19 samples came from the United States, Italy and Spain. Sources were T cells, B-cell-depleted T cells, or PBMCs; the material itself was cDNA or gDNA.

Original analysis: Estimates of nucleated cell counts were drawn from the amplification of reference gene primers. TCRdb's table, derived via immunoSEQ multiplex PCR, lists solely in-frame clones and lacks some. V and J calls and clone size are given by that table; D and trimming were obtained from the DNA. The sample includes approximately 89,000 clones, more than 75% of them seen just once. The CDR3 length is 16 residues. The J segment lost 2 bases and the V segment lost 4 bases, leaving 8 bases of the junction unmatched. Germline CDR1 is LGHDT and CDR2 is YNNKEL (reference sequence). The sequenced sample consisted of peripheral blood. This receptor was obtained from a woman aged 70 to 79 with acute or convalescent COVID-19. The chain couples TRBV3-1 (or the pseudogene TRBV3-2) to TRBJ2-5; 9 nucleotides line up with TRBD2. CDR3 sequence (DNA): TGTGCCAGCAGCCCCTTTAGCGGGAGTGGTCAAGAGACCCAGTACTTC. Translated: CASSPFSGSGQETQYF.